The 10 T cell receptor beta chains in this list originate from one sample, sequenced in a study of human T cells and chemical hapten exposure. The time point is: patch test 1, 2 weeks after DPC sensitization. Treatment described: therapeutic diphenylcyclopropenone sensitization with weekly scalp DPC. TCRdb re-derived calls from the RACE reads in MiXCR, one entry per CDR3 protein. The table lists about 49,000 distinct CDR3 sequences, less than 10% of them singletons. The material sequenced was whole blood, taken in connection with sensitization to the hapten diphenylcyclopropenone (DPC). These receptors originate from a woman aged 50 to 65 with alopecia areata. Some clones in this sample may be carry-over from other donors' samples.

This clonotype was observed at least ten times. The chain carries TRBV20-1 and TRBJ2-1; 11 bases agree with TRBD2. Germline CDR1 DFQATT, CDR2 SNEGSKA (reference sequence). The CDR3 is 15 residues long. The V segment lost 5 bases and the J segment 6 bases; nucleotides outside the gene matches: 9. The CDR3 reads CSAQPGLAVLNEQFF. For the CDR3, the DNA is TGCAGTGCTCAACCGGGACTAGCGGTCCTCAATGAGCAGTTCTTC.

This rearrangement joins TRBV4-3 to TRBJ1-6, with D perhaps TRBD1 (5 bases). The CDR3 totals 16 residues. Trimming removed 8 bases from V and 6 bases from J, with 20 bases in between. CDR1 LGHNA and CDR2 YSLEER come from the germline V gene. As DNA, the CDR3 is TGCGCCAGCTCGGAGACGTGGGGCTCACGTAATTCACCCCTCCACTTT. Residues: CASSETWGSRNSPLHF.

This clonotype was counted many times. This sequence joins TRBV12-3 or TRBV12-4 and TRBJ2-5; D might be TRBD2 (6 bases). Between the trimmed V and J ends, which lost 5 bases and 4 bases, there was a span of 17 bases. The CDR3 has 15 residues. The CDR3 nucleotides read TGTGCCAGCAGTATCCGACTCGGAGGGGTAGAGACCCAGTACTTC. It codes for CASSIRLGGVETQYF.

There are many counts of this clonotype. The J gene is TRBJ2-2, the V gene TRBV7-2; TRBD2 matches 8 bases. The CDR3 consists of 17 residues. The germline V gene has CDR1 SGHTA and CDR2 FQGNSA. The trim removed 1 base at V and 4 bases at J, leaving 8 bases unmatched. For the CDR3, the DNA is TGTGCCAGCAGCTTAGGGGGCGGGAGGCGTCGCACCGGGGAGCTGTTTTTT. This encodes CASSLGGGRRRTGELFF.

The table lists this clonotype with many counts. The chain carries TRBV5-1 and TRBJ1-1, with a tentative D call TRBD1 (5 bases). This CDR3 is built from 16 residues. With 1 base removed from V and 4 bases from J, the gap between germline ends came to 17 bases. CDR1 and CDR2 (germline): SGHRS, YFSETQ. This CDR3 reads CASSLFMQGSGTEAFF. The CDR3 DNA is TGCGCCAGCAGCTTGTTTATGCAGGGATCGGGCACTGAAGCTTTCTTT.

This clonotype has just a few counts. J is TRBJ2-3 and V is TRBV7-9; D tentatively fits TRBD1 or TRBD2 (6 bases each). Germline CDR1 and CDR2: SEHNR and FQNEAQ (reference sequence). This CDR3 contains 15 residues. Deletions cut 11 bases from V and 3 bases from J, with 21 bases between. CDR3: CALGRMTGKTDTQYF. Here the CDR3 DNA reads TGTGCCCTCGGGAGAATGACAGGCAAAACAGATACGCAGTATTTT.

Many counts were recorded for this clonotype. The genes are TRBV29-1 and TRBJ1-2; no reliable D call. The germline V gene encodes CDR1 SQVTM and CDR2 ANQGSEA. This CDR3 spans 16 amino acids. Trimming took 0 bases from V and 5 from J, leaving 19 bases between them. The CDR3 bases are TGCAGCGTTGAAGATCCCGTTGGTAGAACGGCGTATGGCTACACCTTC. Its protein is CSVEDPVGRTAYGYTF.

This clonotype appeared many times. This chain links TRBV7-7 with TRBJ2-2, with TRBD1 matching 11 bases. CDR3 length: 15 amino acids. The V gene end was trimmed by 5 bases and the J gene end by 6 bases; junction bases not matched to a gene: 5. Per the germline V gene, CDR1 is SSHAT and CDR2 is FNYEAQ (reference sequence). CDR3 residues: CASSPRTGGSGELFF. DNA for the CDR3: TGTGCCAGCAGCCCCCGGACAGGGGGCTCCGGGGAGCTGTTTTTT.

This clonotype appeared many times. For the CDR3, the DNA is TGTGCCACTTCAACAGGGGGAATAAACTATGGCTACACCTTC. Translation: CATSTGGINYGYTF. The V gene is TRBV7-9, the J gene TRBJ1-2, with 8 bases matching TRBD1. The CDR3 is made up of 14 amino acids. In germline, CDR1 is SEHNR, CDR2 FQNEAQ (reference sequence). The ends lost 10 bases at V and 2 bases at J; junction bases unmatched: 9.

This clonotype appeared many times. The V gene is TRBV28, the J gene TRBJ2-5; tentatively, D is TRBD1 or TRBD2 (5 bases each). Trimming took off 6 bases at V and 6 bases at J, with 11 bases between the two ends. The CDR3 length is 12 residues. Germline values: CDR1 MDHEN, CDR2 SYDVKM. The CDR3 sequence: CASRSGRKTQYF. CDR3 nucleotide sequence: TGTGCCAGCAGATCAGGGAGAAAGACCCAGTACTTC.